Each of the 18 T cell receptor beta chains below was sequenced from the same sample in a study of T cell responses to AZD1222 COVID-19 vaccine. Data came from immunoSEQ multiplex PCR; TCRdb stores just in-frame clones and leaves some out. The sample holds some 130,000 clones, roughly nine tenths seen once. Here the sequenced sample was peripheral blood, taken 28 days after the second AZD1222 dose. These receptors were obtained from an adult who received the AZD1222 COVID-19 vaccine.

The chain uses TRBV6-5 and TRBJ1-2; D is unclear. Germline V gene sequence: CDR1 MNHEY, CDR2 SVGAGI. The CDR3 runs to 11 residues. Trimming cost V 6 bases and J 5 bases, with 7 bases left between them. The CDR3 loop is CASRQAYGYTF. Written as DNA, the CDR3 is TGTGCCAGCAGACAAGCGTATGGCTACACCTTC.

This sequence joins TRBV3-1 (or the pseudogene TRBV3-2) and TRBJ1-5; D is possibly TRBD1 (5 bases). The germline gives CDR1 LGHDT, CDR2 YNNKEL (reference sequence). CDR3 size: 12 residues. V lost 6 bases and J lost 7, with 10 bases in between. The CDR3 bases are TGTGCCAGCAGGCAGGGAGGCCAGCCCCAGCATTTT. It translates to CASRQGGQPQHF.

The chain has TRBV3-1 (or the pseudogene TRBV3-2) and TRBJ2-3; tentative D call: TRBD2 (6 bases). Trimming removed 2 bases at V and 0 bases at J, with 9 bases between. The germline gives CDR1 LGHDT, CDR2 YNNKEL (reference sequence). The CDR3 has 15 amino acids. The CDR3 region has the DNA TGTGCCAGCAGCCAAACCGGGACTAGCACAGATACGCAGTATTTT. Its translation: CASSQTGTSTDTQYF.

V is TRBV19 and J is TRBJ1-2, with TRBD1 matching over 10 bases. The CDR3 length is 15 residues. Losses at the gene ends were 4 bases for V and 6 bases for J; bases not matched to a gene: 8. Germline V gene lookup returns CDR1 LNHDA and CDR2 SQIVND (reference sequence). For the CDR3, the DNA is TGTGCCAGTAGTAAGACTCGACAGGGGGCTAATGGCTACACCTTC. Its translation is CASSKTRQGANGYTF.

The chain combines TRBV6-5 with TRBJ1-1, with TRBD1 matching 9 bases. The germline V gene encodes CDR1 MNHEY and CDR2 SVGAGI. V trimming: 6 bases; J trimming: 6 bases; junction bases outside the gene matches: 5. The CDR3 has 13 amino acids. This CDR3 reads CASRGTGMAEAFF. CDR3 DNA sequence: TGTGCCAGCAGGGGGACAGGGATGGCTGAAGCTTTCTTT.

The rearrangement uses TRBV5-6 and TRBJ2-1; D remains unclear. This CDR3 contains 14 residues. Germline V gene data show CDR1 as SGHDT and CDR2 as YYEEEE. Trimming took off 0 bases at V and 6 bases at J, with 10 bases between the two ends. The CDR3 protein is CASSLELYFNEQFF. The CDR3 nucleotides read TGTGCCAGCAGCTTGGAGCTCTACTTCAATGAGCAGTTCTTC.

The chain has TRBV4-1 and TRBJ1-2, with D unclear. V dropped 0 bases and J dropped 2 bases, with 7 bases sitting between them. CDR3 length: 14 residues. Per germline, CDR1 MGHRA and CDR2 YSYEKL. DNA for the CDR3: TGCGCCAGCAGCCAAGATTACGGGAACTATGGCTACACCTTC. Translated, it gives CASSQDYGNYGYTF.

This clone has only one observation. This rearrangement joins TRBV9 to TRBJ2-5; 8 bases fit TRBD2. Looked up from germline, CDR1 is SGDLS and CDR2 is YYNGEE. With V trimmed by 2 bases and J by 5 bases, 8 bases remained unmatched. The CDR3 extends over 15 amino acids. CDR3 DNA: TGTGCCAGCAGCGTGACGGGGGGGCCTGGGGAGACCCAGTACTTC. Translation: CASSVTGGPGETQYF. The full variable domain, rest sourced from reference TRBV9 and TRBJ2-5, is DSGVTQTPKHLITATGQRVTLRCSPRSGDLSVYWYQQSLDQGLQFLIQYYNGEERAKGNILERFSAQQFPDLHSELNLSSLELGDSALYFCASSVTGGPGETQYFGPGTRLLVL.

The chain uses TRBV29-1 and TRBJ1-2; D unclear. In germline, CDR1 is SQVTM, CDR2 ANQGSEA. The CDR3 has 11 residues. The V end was cut by 1 base, the J end by 7 bases, with 7 bases between. DNA of the CDR3: TGCAGCGTTGAAGGGAACGGTGGCTACACCTTC. Translating gives CSVEGNGGYTF.

V is TRBV4-1 and J is TRBJ1-5; 10 bases line up with TRBD1. The germline V gene encodes CDR1 MGHRA and CDR2 YSYEKL. There are 16 residues in the CDR3. The V and J ends lost 3 bases and 6 bases, in that order; junction bases with no gene match: 8. CDR3 loop: CASSHEPGQGLQPQHF. Here the CDR3 DNA reads TGCGCCAGCAGCCATGAACCGGGACAGGGGCTTCAGCCCCAGCATTTT.

V and J are TRBV6-6 and TRBJ1-1, with D unclear. The CDR3 runs to 13 residues. Germline values: CDR1 MNHNY, CDR2 SVGAGI (reference sequence). Deletions cut 6 bases from V and 1 base from J, with 9 bases between. The CDR3 coding sequence is TGTGCCAGCAGCCTCCAGTGGAACACTGAAGCTTTCTTT. Its translation is CASSLQWNTEAFF.

The chain combines TRBV5-1 with TRBJ2-3, with 7 bases fitting TRBD2. The V gene's germline CDR1 is SGHRS and CDR2 YFSETQ. This CDR3 is 15 amino acids long. J lost 3 bases, V lost 2 bases, and 6 bases had no gene match. The CDR3 protein is CASSLAGPRTDTQYF. The CDR3 region has the DNA TGCGCCAGCAGCTTAGCGGGGCCTAGAACAGATACGCAGTATTTT.

The chain carries TRBV9 and TRBJ2-2; the match to TRBD1 covers 12 bases. Germline V CDR1 and CDR2: SGDLS, YYNGEE. The CDR3 is made up of 16 amino acids. The J segment lost 6 bases and the V segment lost 3 bases, leaving 6 bases of the junction unmatched. The CDR3 reads CASSGMGQGASGELFF. CDR3 nucleotides: TGTGCCAGCAGCGGAATGGGACAGGGGGCCTCCGGGGAGCTGTTTTTT.

CDR3 protein: CASSLESGNSPLHF. The CDR3 DNA is TGTGCCAGCAGCTTAGAGAGTGGTAATTCACCCCTCCACTTT. V is TRBV7-9 and J is TRBJ1-6, with D unresolved. The CDR3 extends over 14 amino acids. Per germline, CDR1 SEHNR and CDR2 FQNEAQ (reference sequence). Trimming removed 1 base from V and 6 bases from J, with 7 bases in between.

The chain has TRBV7-9 and TRBJ1-1; 7 bases are shared with TRBD1. The CDR3 consists of 17 residues. The trim removed 4 bases at V and 4 bases at J, leaving 15 bases unmatched. Germline CDR1 reads SEHNR; CDR2 reads FQNEAQ (reference sequence). The CDR3: CASSSPRGGVVGTEAFF. In DNA form, the CDR3 reads TGTGCCAGCAGCTCTCCCAGAGGGGGCGTAGTAGGCACTGAAGCTTTCTTT. The full variable domain, with the rest looked up from reference TRBV7-9 and TRBJ1-1, is DTGVSQNPRHKITKRGQNVTFRCDPISEHNRLYWYRQTLGQGPEFLTYFQNEAQLEKSRLLSDRFSAERPKGSFSTLEIQRTEQGDSAMYLCASSSPRGGVVGTEAFFGQGTRLTVV.

The gene calls are TRBV19 and TRBJ1-5, with D possibly being TRBD1 (5 bases). The V end was cut by 6 bases, the J end by 0 bases, with 15 bases between. This CDR3 spans 16 amino acids. Germline CDR1 and CDR2: LNHDA and SQIVND (reference sequence). CDR3 nucleotides: TGTGCCAGTAGCAGACCCGTGAGGGGTAGCAATCAGCCCCAGCATTTT. Protein sequence: CASSRPVRGSNQPQHF.

V gene TRBV2 combines with J gene TRBJ1-1, with a possible D match to TRBD1 (6 bases). The CDR3 length is 15 residues. Germline values: CDR1 SNHLY, CDR2 FYNNEI. The V end lost 2 bases, the J end lost 5 bases, and 15 bases lay between the germline ends. CDR3 in amino acids: CASSEPGEVATEAFF. As DNA, the CDR3 is TGTGCCAGCAGTGAACCAGGGGAGGTGGCGACTGAAGCTTTCTTT.

V is TRBV12-3 or TRBV12-4 and J is TRBJ1-3; the D is unclear. The V end was cut by 3 bases, the J end by 11 bases, with 11 bases between. The CDR3 runs to 12 residues. The CDR3 sequence is CASSLSGSPIYF. In nucleotides, the CDR3 is TGTGCCAGCAGTTTGTCAGGAAGCCCCATATATTTT.